These 18 T cell receptor beta chains share one sample of origin, sequenced in a study of shared clonotypes between healthy human individuals. Sequenced by immunoSEQ multiplex PCR; TCRdb stores in-frame clones only, minus some. The sample holds millions of clones, approximately 94% seen once. The sample taken for sequencing was naive CD4+ T cells sorted from blood. As to subset: CD45RA+ positively selected. Receptors originate from a man between 18 and 29 years old in good health.

The rearrangement links TRBV5-6 to TRBJ2-6; 8 bases line up with TRBD1. The CDR3 length is 19 residues. The germline V gene encodes CDR1 SGHDT and CDR2 YYEEEE. V was clipped by 0 bases and J by 3 bases; unmatched bases: 11. Here the CDR3 reads CASSLGSVRGLGGANVLTF. The CDR3 DNA sequence: TGTGCCAGCAGCTTGGGGAGTGTCAGGGGGCTTGGTGGGGCCAACGTCCTGACTTTC.

As regards this clone: A junction end diverges from the germline sequence, so it may reflect a read error. The chain uses TRBV7-9 and TRBJ2-7; D is perhaps TRBD2 (5 bases). The CDR3 sequence is 12 residues long. Looked up from germline, CDR1 is SEHNR and CDR2 is FQNEAQ (reference sequence). This chain's CDR3 is CASSPDSNEQYF. The CDR3 bases are TGTGCCAGCAGCCCGGACTCCAACGAGCAGTACTTC.

V gene TRBV7-2 combines with J gene TRBJ1-3; D possibly corresponds to TRBD1 (5 bases). Trimming stripped 5 bases from V and 0 bases from J, with 14 bases between. CDR1 and CDR2 (germline): SGHTA, FQGNSA. This CDR3 contains 16 residues. The CDR3 is CASSPMTAVSGNTIYF. CDR3 sequence (DNA): TGTGCCAGCAGCCCCATGACAGCAGTCTCTGGAAACACCATATATTTT. Using reference TRBV7-2 and TRBJ1-3 for the parts outside the CDR3, the full variable domain is GAGVSQSPSNKVTEKGKDVELRCDPISGHTALYWYRQSLGQGLEFLIYFQGNSAPDKSGLPSDRFSAERTGGSVSTLTIQRTQQEDSAVYLCASSPMTAVSGNTIYFGEGSWLTVV.

The chain combines TRBV13 with TRBJ2-1; 12 nucleotides line up with TRBD2. The germline CDR1 and CDR2 sequences are PRHDT and FYEKMQ (reference sequence). V shed 6 bases, J shed 3 bases, and the junction held 9 bases outside the gene matches. The CDR3 is 17 amino acids. CDR3 residues: CASRLRTSGKFYNEQFF. CDR3 in DNA: TGTGCCAGCAGACTTCGGACTAGCGGGAAATTCTACAATGAGCAGTTCTTC.

The J gene is TRBJ2-7, the V gene TRBV10-3, with TRBD2 matching 9 bases. The V and J ends lost 10 bases and 2 bases, in that order; junction bases with no gene match: 6. From germline, CDR1 is ENHRY and CDR2 SYGVKD. CDR3 length: 13 residues. For the CDR3, the DNA is TGTGCCAGCGGCCTAGCGGGGACCTACGAGCAGTACTTC. It yields the protein CASGLAGTYEQYF.

The chain combines TRBV6-5 with TRBJ2-7; D not certain. Germline assignment: CDR1 MNHEY and CDR2 SVGAGI. V lost 4 bases to trimming and J lost 0 bases, with 7 bases between them. This CDR3 comprises 13 residues. CDR3 nucleotides: TGTGCCAGCAGTTTCACGGTCTCCTACGAGCAGTACTTC. It specifies CASSFTVSYEQYF.

CDR3 DNA sequence: TGTGCCATCAGTGGAGAACTACCATCCTACGAGCAGTACTTC. It yields the protein CAISGELPSYEQYF. The chain recombines TRBV10-3 with TRBJ2-7; D call uncertain. The V and J ends lost 4 bases and 1 base respectively, with 11 bases between them. Germline values: CDR1 ENHRY, CDR2 SYGVKD. This CDR3 contains 14 residues.

Remarks on this clone: The sample holds other DNA sequences that translate to the same CDR3. This chain joins TRBV6-6 and TRBJ2-5; D is undetermined. The CDR3 totals 12 residues. The germline CDR1 and CDR2 sequences are MNHNY and SVGAGI (reference sequence). With 6 bases removed from V and 2 bases from J, the gap between germline ends came to 7 bases. CDR3 protein: CASRRQQETQYF. CDR3 DNA: TGTGCCAGCAGGAGGCAGCAAGAGACCCAGTACTTC.

The rearrangement uses TRBV9 and TRBJ2-1; 8 bases match TRBD2. V lost 3 bases to trimming and J lost 0 bases; unmatched junction nucleotides: 8. The CDR3 covers 17 residues. CDR1 is SGDLS, CDR2 YYNGEE, per germline. DNA for the CDR3: TGTGCCAGCAGCGCCGGGGGGGCGGCTAGCTCCTACAATGAGCAGTTCTTC. It yields the protein CASSAGGAASSYNEQFF.

V and J are TRBV2 and TRBJ2-7; D may be TRBD2 (5 bases). This CDR3 has 14 amino acids. The V end was cut by 6 bases, the J end by 0 bases, with 12 bases between. Per germline, CDR1 SNHLY and CDR2 FYNNEI. CDR3 sequence: CASRGLGSSYEQYF. The CDR3, as DNA: TGTGCCAGCAGAGGTCTGGGGAGCTCCTACGAGCAGTACTTC. The full variable domain, completed using reference TRBV2 and TRBJ2-7, is EPEVTQTPSHQVTQMGQEVILRCVPISNHLYFYWYRQILGQKVEFLVSFYNNEISEKSEIFDDQFSVERPDGSNFTLKIRSTKLEDSAMYFCASRGLGSSYEQYFGPGTRLTVT.

This clone was found once. The chain employs TRBV4-2 and TRBJ2-4; 8 nucleotides line up with TRBD1. CDR1 and CDR2 from the germline V gene are LGHNA and YNFKEQ. J was trimmed by 2 bases and V by 2 bases; bases with no gene match: 8. There are 17 residues in the CDR3. As DNA, the CDR3 is TGTGCCAGCAGCCAACGAGCAGGGGGCGCATCCAAAAACATTCAGTACTTC. Protein sequence: CASSQRAGGASKNIQYF.

A single count supports this clone. J is TRBJ2-2 and V is TRBV6-1; 7 bases match TRBD2. V was clipped by 2 bases and J by 4 bases; unmatched bases: 7. CDR3 length equals 16 residues. Germline CDR1 reads MNHNS; CDR2 reads SASEGT. The CDR3 protein is CASSEHGGGSTGELFF. CDR3 bases: TGTGCCAGCAGTGAACATGGGGGGGGGAGCACCGGGGAGCTGTTTTTT.

This chain joins TRBV9 and TRBJ2-5; D could derive from TRBD1 or TRBD2 (5 bases each). The germline V gene encodes CDR1 SGDLS and CDR2 YYNGEE. V was shortened by 3 bases and J by 4 bases, with 10 bases between the two germline ends. This CDR3 comprises 13 residues. This chain's CDR3 is CASSEGPVETQYF. The CDR3 DNA is TGTGCCAGCAGCGAGGGACCTGTAGAGACCCAGTACTTC.

The rearrangement links TRBV7-8 to TRBJ2-6; D unclear. CDR3 length equals 18 residues. Germline CDR1 is SGHVS and CDR2 is FQNEAQ. The V and J ends lost 5 bases and 5 bases respectively, with 22 bases between them. The CDR3 spells CASSPRHYPQSRANVLTF. As DNA, the CDR3 is TGTGCCAGCAGCCCACGGCATTACCCACAAAGTCGGGCCAACGTCCTGACTTTC.

This clone was observed once. This sample includes further DNA sequences coding for the same CDR3. The V and J genes are TRBV18 and TRBJ1-1; D uncertain. Per germline, CDR1 KGHSH and CDR2 LQKENI. V gave up 1 base and J gave up 1 base, with 7 bases separating them. The CDR3 has 14 residues. CDR3 DNA sequence: TGTGCCAGCTCACCACAGGGATGGAACACTGAAGCTTTCTTT. Translating gives CASSPQGWNTEAFF.

V usage is TRBV10-3 and J usage is TRBJ1-3, with D perhaps matching TRBD1 (5 bases). CDR1 and CDR2 (germline): ENHRY, SYGVKD. The CDR3 is 15 amino acids. Deletions cut 3 bases from V and 4 bases from J, with 13 bases between. DNA for the CDR3: TGTGCCATCAGTGATGGGGCCTCAGGGGGAAACACCATATATTTT. Translation gives CAISDGASGGNTIYF.

This chain joins TRBV10-3 and TRBJ1-1; D unclear. This CDR3 spans 14 amino acids. Trimming shortened V by 1 base and J by 13 bases, and 19 bases separated the two germline ends. Germline V gene sequence: CDR1 ENHRY, CDR2 SYGVKD. The CDR3 coding sequence is TGTGCCATCAGTGAGTTAGGCGGTAAGGGCTCGGTTTTCTTT. This translates into CAISELGGKGSVFF.

Worth noting for this clone: This CDR3 is also generated by other DNA sequences in the sample. The V call is TRBV19, the J call TRBJ2-7, with D perhaps matching TRBD1 (6 bases). Germline-derived CDR1 and CDR2 are LNHDA and SQIVND (reference sequence). CDR3 length: 14 residues. Between the trimmed V and J ends, which lost 5 bases and 0 bases, there was a span of 11 bases. The DNA of the CDR3 is TGTGCCAGTAGTGCTCTGACAGGCTCCTACGAGCAGTACTTC. Translated: CASSALTGSYEQYF.